The 21 T cell receptor beta chains below were found in one sample sequenced in a study of CD8 T cells in Susac syndrome. After extraction with the RNeasy kit, about 0.45 to 1 ug of the RNA was reverse transcribed using random hexamers. TCRdb analysed the immunoSEQ multiplex PCR reads with MiXCR anew, one entry per CDR3 protein. The profile shows just over 150,000 distinct CDR3 sequences, about 95% of them singletons. Specimen: CD8+ T cells from PBMCs. All receptors derive from a human donor with multiple sclerosis.

This chain connects TRBV24-1 to TRBJ2-5; 7 bases map to TRBD1. The CDR3 is 16 amino acids. Germline values: CDR1 KGHDR, CDR2 SFDVKD. The J segment lost 0 bases and the V segment lost 4 bases, leaving 7 bases of the junction unmatched. The CDR3 spells CATSDQGQDHQETQYF. For the CDR3, the DNA is TGTGCCACCAGTGACCAAGGACAGGACCACCAAGAGACCCAGTACTTC.

This chain connects TRBV29-1 to TRBJ2-7, with 12 bases that match TRBD2. With 1 base clipped from V and 0 bases from J, the junction kept 10 bases outside the gene matches. Per germline, CDR1 SQVTM and CDR2 ANQGSEA. CDR3 length: 18 residues. The CDR3 spells CSVEAPGTSGLSSYEQYF. The CDR3 DNA sequence: TGCAGCGTTGAAGCCCCCGGGACTAGCGGGCTGAGCTCCTACGAGCAGTACTTC.

This clonotype has a single count. The rearrangement uses TRBV7-6 and TRBJ1-1, with D maybe TRBD1 (6 bases). V lost 4 bases and J 8 bases, leaving 11 bases between the germline ends. This CDR3 is 12 amino acids long. Germline CDR1 is SGHVS and CDR2 is FNYEAQ. This CDR3 reads CASSYLDSEAFF. The DNA of the CDR3 is TGTGCCAGCAGCTACCTGGACAGCGAAGCTTTCTTT.

The CDR3 DNA reads as TGTGCCAGCAGTGAGGATACAGGGGCTCCCCATCAGCCCCAGCATTTT. Translation gives CASSEDTGAPHQPQHF. The rearrangement links TRBV6-1 to TRBJ1-5; 7 bases are shared with TRBD1. J lost 5 bases, V lost 3 bases, and 10 bases had no gene match. This CDR3 is built from 16 residues. Looked up from germline, CDR1 is MNHNS and CDR2 is SASEGT.

This sequence joins TRBV20-1 and TRBJ2-7; 7 positions agree with TRBD2. CDR3 length: 16 amino acids. Losses at the gene ends were 2 bases for V and 2 bases for J; bases not matched to a gene: 12. The germline V gene has CDR1 DFQATT and CDR2 SNEGSKA (reference sequence). CDR3 residues: CSARPGTTDFPYEQYF. The CDR3 DNA reads as TGCAGTGCTAGACCCGGGACTACCGACTTCCCCTACGAGCAGTACTTC.

This rearrangement joins TRBV20-1 to TRBJ2-2; weak D call: TRBD2 (5 bases). V was clipped by 2 bases and J by 0 bases, with 25 bases between them. Per the germline V gene, CDR1 is DFQATT and CDR2 is SNEGSKA (reference sequence). The CDR3 runs to 20 residues. The CDR3 is CSARPLGSTGSAPNTGELFF. The CDR3 DNA reads TGCAGTGCTAGACCCCTGGGGAGCACCGGATCTGCCCCGAACACCGGGGAGCTGTTTTTT.

The V and J genes are TRBV12-5 and TRBJ2-5; TRBD2 might be the D (6 bases). V shed 5 bases and J shed 2 bases, with 12 bases lying between them. The CDR3 has 14 residues. Germline V gives CDR1 LGHNT, CDR2 FRNRAP. CDR3 DNA sequence: TGTGCTAGTGGTCCTCGCCGGGGGCAAGAGACCCAGTACTTC. Residues: CASGPRRGQETQYF.

This chain joins TRBV15 and TRBJ2-5; D might be TRBD1 (6 bases). With 1 base removed from V and 2 bases from J, the gap between germline ends came to 11 bases. CDR1 is LNHNV and CDR2 is YYDKDF in the germline V gene (reference sequence). There are 15 residues in the CDR3. This CDR3 reads CATSRVQGQQETQYF. The DNA of the CDR3 is TGTGCCACCAGCAGAGTACAGGGCCAGCAAGAGACCCAGTACTTC.

The chain uses TRBV12-3 or TRBV12-4 and TRBJ1-5; D uncertain. The CDR3 is 13 amino acids. Trimming left V 2 bases short and J 9 bases short, with 11 bases between. As DNA, the CDR3 is TGTGCCAGCAGTTTAATCCCGGAACGGCCCCAGCATTTT. Amino acids: CASSLIPERPQHF.

This clonotype has just one count. V usage is TRBV20-1 and J usage is TRBJ1-5, with D perhaps TRBD1 (5 bases). V was cut by 4 bases and J by 7 bases, with 11 bases left in between. The CDR3 is 12 residues long. Per the germline V gene, CDR1 is DFQATT and CDR2 is SNEGSKA (reference sequence). The chain's CDR3 is CSAIDEGQPQHF. Here the CDR3 DNA reads TGCAGTGCTATCGACGAGGGGCAGCCCCAGCATTTT.

The chain combines TRBV30 with TRBJ2-3; 7 bases agree with TRBD1. The CDR3 runs to 12 residues. Germline CDR1 GTSNPN, CDR2 SVGIG (reference sequence). The J segment lost 4 bases and the V segment lost 7 bases, leaving 5 bases of the junction unmatched. The CDR3 here is CALQQGADTQYF. As DNA, the CDR3 is TGTGCCTTACAGCAGGGGGCAGATACGCAGTATTTT.

V is TRBV4-1 and J is TRBJ2-2, with 7 bases that match TRBD2. The V and J ends lost 0 bases and 3 bases, in that order; junction bases with no gene match: 7. Germline CDR1 MGHRA, CDR2 YSYEKL. The CDR3 has 17 residues. The DNA for the CDR3 is TGCGCCAGCAGCCAAGAGTCCAGCGGGGCCCACACCGGGGAGCTGTTTTTT. It specifies CASSQESSGAHTGELFF.

The V and J genes are TRBV7-9 and TRBJ1-1, with no clear D. The CDR3 runs 11 residues. The V gene lost 8 bases and the J gene lost 5 bases, with 9 bases spanning the gap. Germline CDR1 reads SEHNR; CDR2 reads FQNEAQ (reference sequence). In DNA form, the CDR3 reads TGTGCCAGCGTGCTTTCGACTGAAGCTTTCTTT. The encoded protein is CASVLSTEAFF.

The chain combines TRBV27 with TRBJ2-7; TRBD1 is a possible D gene (6 bases). CDR3 size: 14 residues. Germline CDR1 MNHEY, CDR2 SMNVEV (reference sequence). The germline V and J ends were trimmed by 6 bases and 1 base, with 13 bases remaining between them. CDR3 DNA sequence: TGTGCCAGCAGGGTGGGGGCCTCTTCCTACGAGCAGTACGTC. Its translation is CASRVGASSYEQYV.

The chain is built from TRBV3-1 and TRBJ1-1; possibly TRBD1 for D (5 bases). Germline CDR1 reads LGHDT; CDR2 reads YNNKEL (reference sequence). Between the trimmed V and J ends, which lost 1 base and 3 bases, there was a span of 15 bases. This CDR3 spans 16 amino acids. The chain's CDR3 is CASSQAPGRGDTEAFF. The CDR3 region has the DNA TGTGCCAGCAGCCAAGCCCCAGGAAGAGGGGACACTGAAGCTTTCTTT. Together with reference TRBV3-1 and TRBJ1-1, the CDR3 gives the full variable domain: DTAVSQTPKYLVTQMGNDKSIKCEQNLGHDTMYWYKQDSKKFLKIMFSYNNKELIINETVPNRFSPKSPDKAHLNLHINSLELGDSAVYFCASSQAPGRGDTEAFFGQGTRLTVV.

This chain joins TRBV20-1 and TRBJ2-5; D ambiguous. Germline loops: CDR1 DFQATT, CDR2 SNEGSKA (reference sequence). V lost 0 bases and J lost 5, with 10 bases in between. CDR3 length equals 13 residues. The CDR3 is CSARELGMETQYF. DNA of the CDR3: TGCAGTGCTAGAGAACTGGGTATGGAGACCCAGTACTTC.

This sequence joins TRBV29-1 and TRBJ2-7, with 9 bases matching TRBD1. Germline trimming cut 7 bases from V and 1 base from J; bases unmatched to any gene: 5. CDR1 and CDR2 from the germline V gene are SQVTM and ANQGSEA. The CDR3 extends over 13 amino acids. The CDR3 loop is CSGGQGGSYEQYF. The CDR3 DNA sequence: TGCAGCGGGGGACAGGGAGGATCCTACGAGCAGTACTTC.

The genes are TRBV24-1 and TRBJ1-5; D is perhaps TRBD1 (6 bases). V lost 7 bases and J 6 bases, leaving 12 bases between the germline ends. The germline V gene has CDR1 KGHDR and CDR2 SFDVKD. This CDR3 has 13 amino acids. In DNA, the CDR3 is TGTGCCACCAGCCTACAGGGAGGTCAGCCCCAGCATTTT. Translating it yields CATSLQGGQPQHF.

The chain's CDR3 is CAWSEGRASSYEQYF. In DNA form, the CDR3 reads TGTGCCTGGAGTGAGGGACGGGCGAGCTCCTACGAGCAGTACTTC. The chain joins TRBV30 to TRBJ2-7; perhaps D is TRBD1 or TRBD2 (5 bases each). The germline gives CDR1 GTSNPN, CDR2 SVGIG (reference sequence). The V end lost 1 base, the J end lost 0 bases, and 13 bases lay between the germline ends. The CDR3 extends over 15 amino acids.

This rearrangement joins TRBV29-1 to TRBJ1-1, with D tentatively TRBD1 (5 bases). The germline V gene encodes CDR1 SQVTM and CDR2 ANQGSEA. The CDR3 is 17 residues long. The V end was cut by 1 base, the J end by 7 bases, with 25 bases between. Here the CDR3 DNA reads TGCAGCGTTGAAGCCCCCTCTCGGTTCGGGGGGAGGATTGAAGCTTTCTTT. Protein product: CSVEAPSRFGGRIEAFF.

The chain couples TRBV5-1 to TRBJ2-1, with unresolved D. Trimming removed 0 bases from V and 0 bases from J, with 13 bases in between. The length of the CDR3 is 17 residues. Germline loops: CDR1 SGHRS, CDR2 YFSETQ. The CDR3 spells CASSLAPDRISYNEQFF. CDR3 nucleotide sequence: TGCGCCAGCAGCTTGGCCCCCGACCGTATCTCCTACAATGAGCAGTTCTTC.